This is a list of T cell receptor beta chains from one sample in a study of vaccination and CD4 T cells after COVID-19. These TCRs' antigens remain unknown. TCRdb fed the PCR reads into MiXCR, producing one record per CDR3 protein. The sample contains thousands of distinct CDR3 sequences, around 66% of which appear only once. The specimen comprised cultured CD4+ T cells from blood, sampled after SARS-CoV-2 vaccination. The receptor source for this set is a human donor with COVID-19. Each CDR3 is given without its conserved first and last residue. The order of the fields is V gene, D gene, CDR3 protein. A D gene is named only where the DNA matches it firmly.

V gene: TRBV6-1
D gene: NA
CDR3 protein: ASSAYGPPNTGELF

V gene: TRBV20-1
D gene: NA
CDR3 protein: SARDANGAGNQPQH

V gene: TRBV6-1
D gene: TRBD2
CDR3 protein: AITSGGGETQY

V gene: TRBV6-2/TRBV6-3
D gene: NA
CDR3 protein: ASSYVGNEQY

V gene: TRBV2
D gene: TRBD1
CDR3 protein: ASRGGRVENQPQH

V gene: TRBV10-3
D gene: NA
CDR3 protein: AISAVALSGANVLT

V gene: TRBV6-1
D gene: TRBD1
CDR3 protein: ASKKHGTDNYGYT

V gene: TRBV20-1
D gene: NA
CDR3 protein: SARDPRANYGYT

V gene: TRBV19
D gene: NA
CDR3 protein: ASSILGWGQTQY

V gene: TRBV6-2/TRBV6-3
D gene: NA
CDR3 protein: ASSYSAGLGYT

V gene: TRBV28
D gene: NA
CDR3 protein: ASRQGGPDTQY

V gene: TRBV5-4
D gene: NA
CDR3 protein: ASSGLRTYGYT

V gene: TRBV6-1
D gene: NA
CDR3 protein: ASRLDTVGLEAF

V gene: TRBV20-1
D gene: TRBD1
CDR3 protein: SARSTGGRTGELF

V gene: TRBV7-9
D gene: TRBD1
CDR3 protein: ASSPQGAGDSPLH

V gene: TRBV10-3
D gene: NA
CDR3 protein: AIADPKETQY

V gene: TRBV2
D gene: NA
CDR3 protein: ASNSYGTNTEAF

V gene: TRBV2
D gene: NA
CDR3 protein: ASSPSSGANVLT

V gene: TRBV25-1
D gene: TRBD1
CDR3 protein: ASSQGGDRYGYT

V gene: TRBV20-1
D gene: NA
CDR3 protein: SARVDRIDQPQH

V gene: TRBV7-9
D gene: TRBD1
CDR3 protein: ASSLDGTGKRETQY

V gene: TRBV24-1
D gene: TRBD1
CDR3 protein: ATSATTGQGTDTQY